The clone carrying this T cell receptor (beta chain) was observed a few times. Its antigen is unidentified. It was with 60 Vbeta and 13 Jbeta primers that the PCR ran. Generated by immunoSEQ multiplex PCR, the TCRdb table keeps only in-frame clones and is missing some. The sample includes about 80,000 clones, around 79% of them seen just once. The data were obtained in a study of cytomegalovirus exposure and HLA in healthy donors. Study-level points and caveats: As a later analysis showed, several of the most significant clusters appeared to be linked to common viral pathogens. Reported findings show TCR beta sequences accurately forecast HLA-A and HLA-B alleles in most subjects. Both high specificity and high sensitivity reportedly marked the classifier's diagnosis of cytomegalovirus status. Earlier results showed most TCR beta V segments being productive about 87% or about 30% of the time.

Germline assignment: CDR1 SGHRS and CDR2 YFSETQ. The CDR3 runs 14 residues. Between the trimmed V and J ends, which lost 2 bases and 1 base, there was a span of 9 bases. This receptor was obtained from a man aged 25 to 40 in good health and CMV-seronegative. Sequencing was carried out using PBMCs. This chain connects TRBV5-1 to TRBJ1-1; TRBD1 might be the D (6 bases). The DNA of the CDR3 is TGCGCCAGCAGCTTACAGGGTGGGAACACTGAAGCTTTCTTT. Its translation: CASSLQGGNTEAFF.